The present entry profiles one T cell receptor (beta chain) with its context. The antigen remains unidentified. This sample is part of a study of vaccination effects on CD4 cells after COVID-19. Ahead of sequencing, the ViraFEST assay grew antigen-specific CD4+ T cells using viral peptide pools. Following a roughly 10-day culture, CD4+ T cells were purified. Clones were read by immunoSEQ multiplex PCR, and TCRdb kept only the in-frame ones, dropping some. The repertoire holds around 79,000 clones, with around 76% as singletons. Germline loops: CDR1 LGHNA, CDR2 YSLEER. This CDR3 is 19 amino acids long. Trimming at V came to 2 bases and at J to 2 bases, leaving 17 bases not matched to a gene.

The chain uses TRBV4-3 and TRBJ2-7; TRBD2 agrees at 8 bases. The sample was CD4+ T cells from PBMCs cultured with HCoV-229E spike peptides, taken before COVID-19 vaccination. The clonotype was recovered from a human donor who received a COVID-19 vaccine. The CDR3 protein is CASSQPSSGHDRRAYEQYV. DNA of the CDR3: TGCGCCAGCAGCCAACCGTCTAGCGGGCACGATAGAAGAGCCTACGAGCAGTACGTC.